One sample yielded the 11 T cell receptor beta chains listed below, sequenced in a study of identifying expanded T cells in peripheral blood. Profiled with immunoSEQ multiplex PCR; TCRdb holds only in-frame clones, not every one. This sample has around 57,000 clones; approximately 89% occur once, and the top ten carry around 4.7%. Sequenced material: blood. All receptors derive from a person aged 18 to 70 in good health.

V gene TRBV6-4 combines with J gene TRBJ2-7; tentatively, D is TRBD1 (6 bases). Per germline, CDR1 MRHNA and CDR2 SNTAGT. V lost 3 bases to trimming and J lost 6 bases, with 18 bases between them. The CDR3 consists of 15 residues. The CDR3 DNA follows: TGTGCCAGCAGTGATCGGGCAGGGGACACCTCCGAGCAGTACTTC. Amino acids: CASSDRAGDTSEQYF.

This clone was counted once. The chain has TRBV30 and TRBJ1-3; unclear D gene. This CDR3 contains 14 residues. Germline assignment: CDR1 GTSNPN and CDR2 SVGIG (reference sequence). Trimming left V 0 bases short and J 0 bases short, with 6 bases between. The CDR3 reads CAWSVPDSGNTIYF. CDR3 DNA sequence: TGTGCCTGGAGTGTACCGGACTCTGGAAACACCATATATTTT.

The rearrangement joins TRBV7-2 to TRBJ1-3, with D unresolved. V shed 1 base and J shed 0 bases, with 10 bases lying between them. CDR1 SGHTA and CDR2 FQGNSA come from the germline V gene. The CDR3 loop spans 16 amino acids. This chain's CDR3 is CASSLVGSLSGNTIYF. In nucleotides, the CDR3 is TGTGCCAGCAGCTTAGTGGGCAGCCTCTCTGGAAACACCATATATTTT.

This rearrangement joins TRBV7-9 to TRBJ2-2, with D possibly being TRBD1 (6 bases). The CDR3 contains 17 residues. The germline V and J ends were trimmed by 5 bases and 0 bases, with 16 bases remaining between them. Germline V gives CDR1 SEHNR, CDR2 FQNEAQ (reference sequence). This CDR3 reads CASSQLNDRPNTGELFF. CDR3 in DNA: TGTGCCAGCAGCCAATTAAACGACAGGCCGAACACCGGGGAGCTGTTTTTT.

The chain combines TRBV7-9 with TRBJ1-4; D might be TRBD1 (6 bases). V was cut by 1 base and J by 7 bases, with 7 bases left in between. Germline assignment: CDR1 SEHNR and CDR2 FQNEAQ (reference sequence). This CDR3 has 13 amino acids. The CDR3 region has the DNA TGTGCCAGCAGCTTAGTAGGGGGTGAAAAACTGTTTTTT. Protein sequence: CASSLVGGEKLFF.

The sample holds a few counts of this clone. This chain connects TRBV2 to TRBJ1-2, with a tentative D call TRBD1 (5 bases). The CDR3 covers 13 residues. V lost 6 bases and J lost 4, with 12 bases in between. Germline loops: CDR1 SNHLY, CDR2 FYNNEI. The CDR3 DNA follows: TGTGCCAGCAGGCAAGGGGTGGGCTATGGCTACACCTTC. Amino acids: CASRQGVGYGYTF.

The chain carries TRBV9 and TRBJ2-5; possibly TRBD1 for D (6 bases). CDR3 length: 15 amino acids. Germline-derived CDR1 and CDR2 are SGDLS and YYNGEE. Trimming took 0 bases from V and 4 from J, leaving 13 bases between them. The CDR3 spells CASSVADRFGETQYF. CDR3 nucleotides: TGTGCCAGCAGCGTAGCAGACAGGTTTGGAGAGACCCAGTACTTC.

CDR3 loop: CASRPPLTGELFF. CDR3 coding DNA: TGTGCCAGCCGACCCCCTCTCACCGGGGAGCTGTTTTTT. The J gene is TRBJ2-2, the V gene TRBV7-6, with D uncertain. CDR3 size: 13 residues. With 8 bases removed from V and 4 bases from J, the gap between germline ends came to 11 bases. CDR1 is SGHVS, CDR2 FNYEAQ, per germline.

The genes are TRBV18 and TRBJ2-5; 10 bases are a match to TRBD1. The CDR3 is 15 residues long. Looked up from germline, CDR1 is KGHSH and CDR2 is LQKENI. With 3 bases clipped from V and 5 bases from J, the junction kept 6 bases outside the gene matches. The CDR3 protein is CASSPRQGARETQYF. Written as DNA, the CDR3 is TGTGCCAGCTCACCCCGACAGGGGGCGCGGGAGACCCAGTACTTC.

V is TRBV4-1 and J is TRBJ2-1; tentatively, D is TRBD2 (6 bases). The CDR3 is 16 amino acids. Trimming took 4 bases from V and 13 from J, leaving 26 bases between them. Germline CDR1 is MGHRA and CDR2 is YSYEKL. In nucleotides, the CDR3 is TGCGCCAGCAGCCGCGGGGAGCTATCGCGGGCCTATAGTCAGTTCTTC. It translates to CASSRGELSRAYSQFF.

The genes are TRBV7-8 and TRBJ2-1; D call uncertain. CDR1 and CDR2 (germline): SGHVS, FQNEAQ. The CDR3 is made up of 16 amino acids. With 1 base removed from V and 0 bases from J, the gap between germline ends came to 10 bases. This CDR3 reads CASSLGVESSYNEQFF. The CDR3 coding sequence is TGTGCCAGCAGCTTAGGGGTGGAAAGCTCCTACAATGAGCAGTTCTTC.